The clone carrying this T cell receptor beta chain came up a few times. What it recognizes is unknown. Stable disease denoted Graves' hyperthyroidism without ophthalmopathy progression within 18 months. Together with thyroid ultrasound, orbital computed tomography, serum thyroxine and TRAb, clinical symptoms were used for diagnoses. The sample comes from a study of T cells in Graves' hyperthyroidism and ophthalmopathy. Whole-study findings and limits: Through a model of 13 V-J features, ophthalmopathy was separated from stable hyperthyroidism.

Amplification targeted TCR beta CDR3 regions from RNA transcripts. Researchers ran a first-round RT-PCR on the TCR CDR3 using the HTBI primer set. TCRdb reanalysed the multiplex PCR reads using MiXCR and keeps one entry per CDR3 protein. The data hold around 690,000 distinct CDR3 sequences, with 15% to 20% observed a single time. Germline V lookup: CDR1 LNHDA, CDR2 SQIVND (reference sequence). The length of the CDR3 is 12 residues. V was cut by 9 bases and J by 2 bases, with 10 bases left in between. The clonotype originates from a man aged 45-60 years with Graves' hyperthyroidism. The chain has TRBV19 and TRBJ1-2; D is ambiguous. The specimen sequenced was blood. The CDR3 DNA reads TGTGCCAGCTCCGGACTGAACTATGGCTACACCTTC. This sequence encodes CASSGLNYGYTF.